The next 10 T cell receptor beta chains were all read from a single sample in a study of T cell responses to AZD1222 COVID-19 vaccine. The method was immunoSEQ multiplex PCR; TCRdb's version includes in-frame clones alone and lacks a portion of them. The sample consists of approximately 130,000 clones, almost 85% of them appearing once. Here the sequenced sample was peripheral blood, taken 28 days after the second dose of the MenACWY control vaccine. These receptors all come from an adult who received the MenACWY meningococcal vaccine as a control.

The J gene is TRBJ1-1, the V gene TRBV6-5; perhaps TRBD1 as D (5 bases). This CDR3 region has 13 residues. Trimming took off 8 bases at V and 1 base at J, with 11 bases between the two ends. Germline CDR1 and CDR2: MNHEY and SVGAGI. CDR3 sequence reads: CASDLGPNTEAFF. In DNA, the CDR3 is TGTGCCAGCGACTTGGGACCGAACACTGAAGCTTTCTTT.

V is TRBV4-3 and J is TRBJ2-1; D unclear. CDR1 and CDR2 (germline): LGHNA, YSLEER. This CDR3 is 17 amino acids long. V was trimmed by 0 bases and J by 4 bases, leaving 16 bases between them. This CDR3 is CASSQDLFGVGYNEQFF. In DNA, the CDR3 is TGCGCCAGCAGCCAAGACTTGTTTGGCGTGGGTTACAATGAGCAGTTCTTC.

J is TRBJ2-5 and V is TRBV25-1; D is ambiguous. Trimming removed 5 bases at V and 5 bases at J, with 12 bases between. This CDR3 is built from 13 residues. From germline, CDR1 is MGHDK and CDR2 SYGVNS. CDR3 DNA sequence: TGTGCCAGCAGTCCCAGTGGCAGCGAGACCCAGTACTTC. Its translation is CASSPSGSETQYF.

V and J are TRBV28 and TRBJ1-2; D possibly corresponds to TRBD1 (6 bases). This CDR3 region has 14 residues. V lost 10 bases, J lost 2 bases, and 17 bases lay in between. Germline V lookup: CDR1 MDHEN, CDR2 SYDVKM. The CDR3 DNA follows: TGTGCCACCTACCTCCACAGGGAAAACTATGGCTACACCTTC. This sequence encodes CATYLHRENYGYTF.

The V and J genes are TRBV19 and TRBJ1-1; no reliable D call. The CDR3 runs 15 residues. Germline V gene lookup returns CDR1 LNHDA and CDR2 SQIVND (reference sequence). Trimming took 3 bases from V and 0 from J, leaving 11 bases between them. The CDR3 region has the DNA TGTGCCAGTAGTATTCGTGAGGTCATGAACACTGAAGCTTTCTTT. This codes for CASSIREVMNTEAFF.

DNA of the CDR3: TGTGCCAGCAAGGCAGCTGCTGGTGGCTACACCTTC. Protein: CASKAAAGGYTF. The gene calls are TRBV28 and TRBJ1-2; D ambiguous. CDR3 length equals 12 residues. V dropped 7 bases and J dropped 7 bases, with 13 bases sitting between them. From germline, CDR1 is MDHEN and CDR2 SYDVKM.

The chain uses TRBV6-5 and TRBJ1-6, with D perhaps TRBD1 (5 bases). Germline V CDR1 and CDR2: MNHEY, SVGAGI. V lost 7 bases and J 14 bases, leaving 21 bases between the germline ends. The length of the CDR3 is 14 residues. The CDR3 protein is CASTRDVNSRALHF. The CDR3 DNA reads TGTGCCAGCACCCGGGACGTCAACTCCCGGGCCCTCCACTTT.

This sequence joins TRBV7-9 and TRBJ2-1, with D possibly being TRBD1 (6 bases). Germline CDR1 reads SEHNR; CDR2 reads FQNEAQ (reference sequence). Trimming stripped 4 bases from V and 8 bases from J, with 9 bases between. There are 12 residues in the CDR3. CDR3 residues: CASSSQGDEQFF. CDR3 DNA sequence: TGTGCCAGCAGCTCACAGGGCGATGAGCAGTTCTTC. The whole variable domain, filled in from reference TRBV7-9 and TRBJ2-1, reads DTGVSQNPRHKITKRGQNVTFRCDPISEHNRLYWYRQTLGQGPEFLTYFQNEAQLEKSRLLSDRFSAERPKGSFSTLEIQRTEQGDSAMYLCASSSQGDEQFFGPGTRLTVL.

To note about this clone: Distinct nucleotide sequences in the sample also encode this CDR3. J is TRBJ1-3 and V is TRBV5-1; tentatively, D is TRBD1 (5 bases). In germline, CDR1 is SGHRS, CDR2 YFSETQ. Trimming cost V 8 bases and J 2 bases, with 11 bases left between them. This CDR3 contains 13 residues. The CDR3 DNA is TGCGCCAGTCGAGGGGATCCTGGAAACACCATATATTTT. Residues: CASRGDPGNTIYF.

The chain is built from TRBV27 and TRBJ2-5, with D possibly called TRBD1 or TRBD2 (5 bases each). The germline V gene encodes CDR1 MNHEY and CDR2 SMNVEV (reference sequence). This CDR3 comprises 13 residues. V was cut by 8 bases and J by 2 bases, with 12 bases left in between. CDR3 bases: TGTGCCAGCCGTTGGGGGTCGCAAGAGACCCAGTACTTC. This translates into CASRWGSQETQYF.